This TCR beta chain was captured by sequencing in a study of cytomegalovirus exposure and HLA in healthy donors. Whole-study results and caveats: A subsequent analysis found that TCR clusters from the first cohort also tended to co-occur in the approximately 110 validation repertoires, with about 94% of cluster scores above 0. Some TCR beta chains (roughly 160 of them) were listed as cytomegalovirus-associated.

Sequencing was performed with immunoSEQ multiplex PCR; in TCRdb, only in-frame clones are kept and a portion is missing. Altogether around 300,000 clones are present, roughly 90% being singletons, with the ten largest covering more than 0.95%. About this clone: Its antigen remains unidentified.

CDR1 and CDR2 from the germline V gene are SEHNR and FQNEAQ (reference sequence). The V and J ends lost 6 bases and 6 bases, in that order; junction bases with no gene match: 4. This CDR3 has 14 amino acids. Material: PBMCs. The TCR was taken from a man between 25 and 39 years old in good health and CMV-seronegative. This chain links TRBV7-9 with TRBJ2-1; 11 bases align to TRBD2. The CDR3 DNA follows: TGTGCCAGCAGGGAGGGACTAGCGGTCAATGAGCAGTTCTTC. Encoded protein: CASREGLAVNEQFF.